Listed here are 9 T cell receptor beta chains from one sample, sequenced in a study of T cells in Graves' hyperthyroidism and ophthalmopathy. Amplified regions were TCR beta CDR3 sequences from RNA transcripts. First-round RT-PCR targeting the TCR CDR3 was performed with the HTBI primer set. TCRdb recomputed calls from the multiplex PCR reads with MiXCR, one row per CDR3 protein. The data show hundreds of thousands of distinct CDR3 sequences, with 15% to 20% seen just once and about 29% held by the top ten. Sequenced: blood. These receptors were obtained from a woman between 18 and 30 years old with Graves' ophthalmopathy.

V and J are TRBV10-1 and TRBJ2-2; D not certain. Germline-derived CDR1 and CDR2 are WNHNN and SYGVQD (reference sequence). V dropped 3 bases and J dropped 2 bases, with 4 bases sitting between them. There are 13 residues in the CDR3. In DNA form, the CDR3 reads TGCGCCAGCAGTGACAATAACACCGGGGAGCTGTTTTTT. Its translation is CASSDNNTGELFF.

This clonotype showed up just once. This chain links TRBV9 with TRBJ2-7, with D maybe TRBD2 (5 bases). The CDR3 is 14 residues long. CDR1 SGDLS and CDR2 YYNGEE come from the germline V gene. The V end was cut by 5 bases, the J end by 2 bases, with 14 bases between. The CDR3 reads CASSREGGTYEQYF. The CDR3 DNA sequence: TGTGCCAGCAGTAGAGAGGGCGGTACCTACGAGCAGTACTTC.

This clonotype was found a few times. CDR3 sequence: CSARGHSGDTGELFF. The CDR3 DNA reads as TGCAGTGCTAGAGGGCATAGCGGGGACACCGGGGAGCTGTTTTTT. This chain joins TRBV20-1 and TRBJ2-2; 8 nucleotides align to TRBD2. The length of the CDR3 is 15 residues. V dropped 1 base and J dropped 3; count of bases not matched to a gene: 4. Germline CDR1 is DFQATT and CDR2 is SNEGSKA (reference sequence).

This clonotype was observed many times. The chain links TRBV6-1 to TRBJ2-7; D gene uncertain. The CDR3 runs 13 residues. Trimming removed 6 bases from V and 5 bases from J, with 14 bases in between. Germline CDR1 reads MNHNS; CDR2 reads SASEGT. CDR3 nucleotide sequence: TGTGCCAGCAGCCTCGGCAGGCCGGACGAGCAGTACTTC. It is translated as CASSLGRPDEQYF.

This clonotype was counted ten times or more. The rearrangement uses TRBV11-1 and TRBJ2-2, with unresolved D. Trimming stripped 0 bases from V and 5 bases from J, with 7 bases between. CDR3 length: 14 amino acids. Germline lookup yields CDR1 SGHAT and CDR2 FQDESV (reference sequence). CDR3 residues: CASSLASWTGELFF. Here the CDR3 DNA reads TGTGCCAGCAGCTTAGCGTCGTGGACCGGGGAGCTGTTTTTT.

The chain joins TRBV12-3 or TRBV12-4 to TRBJ2-3; no definite D call. With 6 bases removed from V and 0 bases from J, the gap between germline ends came to 13 bases. This CDR3 region has 15 residues. CDR3: CASRADPRSTDTQYF. The CDR3 nucleotides read TGTGCCAGCAGAGCCGACCCGAGGAGCACAGATACGCAGTATTTT.

This clonotype was counted ten times or more. The rearrangement uses TRBV30 and TRBJ2-7; D is possibly TRBD2 (5 bases). The CDR3 is made up of 16 amino acids. Looked up from germline, CDR1 is GTSNPN and CDR2 is SVGIG (reference sequence). Trimming pared 2 bases from V and 0 bases from J, leaving 17 bases between. For the CDR3, the DNA is TGTGCCTGGAGTTCCAGAACGGGATTTCCCTCCTACGAGCAGTACTTC. Translating gives CAWSSRTGFPSYEQYF. The entire variable domain, with the rest obtained from reference TRBV30 and TRBJ2-7, is as follows: SQTIHQWPATLVQPVGSPLSLECTVEGTSNPNLYWYRQAAGRGLQLLFYSVGIGQISSEVPQNLSASRPQDRQFILSSKKLLLSDSGFYLCAWSSRTGFPSYEQYFGPGTRLTVT.

This clonotype has a handful of counts. The chain carries TRBV24-1 and TRBJ2-7; TRBD1 agrees at 8 bases. From germline, CDR1 is KGHDR and CDR2 SFDVKD. The CDR3 runs 15 residues. V lost 4 bases and J lost 4; bases outside the gene matches: 8. CDR3 protein: CATSDPAGGMYEQYF. The CDR3 coding sequence is TGTGCCACCAGTGACCCGGCAGGGGGCATGTACGAGCAGTACTTC.

The CDR3, as DNA: TGCAGTGCTAGTTTACAGTCTGGGGCCAACGTCCTGACTTTC. This codes for CSASLQSGANVLTF. This chain connects TRBV20-1 to TRBJ2-6; D is undetermined. The CDR3 runs 14 residues. Germline CDR1 DFQATT, CDR2 SNEGSKA (reference sequence). V lost 3 bases, J lost 1 base, and 7 bases lay in between.